These 19 T cell receptor beta chains came from one sample sequenced in a study of blood T cell repertoires in COVID-19. Only in-frame clones appear in the TCRdb table, and some are missing; sequencing was by immunoSEQ multiplex PCR. The sample holds over 80,000 clones, about 89% seen once. Sequencing was done on a sample of peripheral blood. The receptor set was obtained from a human donor with active COVID-19. The donor label of this sample is uncertain.

The chain is built from TRBV18 and TRBJ1-2; 7 positions match TRBD1. V trimming: 3 bases; J trimming: 4 bases; junction bases outside the gene matches: 5. This CDR3 has 14 amino acids. Germline CDR1 reads KGHSH; CDR2 reads LQKENI. This CDR3 reads CASSPQTGPYGYTF. CDR3 DNA sequence: TGTGCCAGCTCACCGCAGACAGGGCCCTATGGCTACACCTTC.

Points on this clone: A read error may produce the germline difference seen at one junction end. CDR3 sequence reads: CASSLVAGGNTGELFF. The CDR3 DNA is TGTGCTAGCAGCTTAGTCGCGGGGGGAAACACCGGGGAGCTGTTTTTT. This chain links TRBV7-7 with TRBJ2-2; 8 positions agree with TRBD2. The CDR3 has 16 residues. Germline CDR1 SSHAT, CDR2 FNYEAQ (reference sequence). The full variable domain, rest sourced from reference TRBV7-7 and TRBJ2-2, is GAGVSQSPRYKVTKRGQDVTLRCDPISSHATLYWYQQALGQGPEFLTYFNYEAQPDKSGLPSDRFSAERPEGSISTLTIQRTEQRDSAMYRCASSLVAGGNTGELFFGEGSRLTVL.

The chain couples TRBV6-4 to TRBJ2-2, with D possibly matching TRBD2 (6 bases). Per germline, CDR1 MRHNA and CDR2 SNTAGT. The CDR3 extends over 14 amino acids. V lost 3 bases and J 1 base, leaving 6 bases between the germline ends. CDR3 DNA: TGTGCCAGCAGTGAGCGGGGGAACACCGGGGAGCTGTTTTTT. Translating it yields CASSERGNTGELFF.

Only one count was recorded for this clone. This chain joins TRBV29-1 and TRBJ2-1, with 7 bases that match TRBD2. The V gene's germline CDR1 is SQVTM and CDR2 ANQGSEA. Trimming removed 1 base from V and 9 bases from J; junction bases left unmatched: 6. This CDR3 comprises 13 residues. The CDR3 sequence: CSVEATWGGEQFF. CDR3 DNA: TGCAGCGTTGAAGCCACCTGGGGGGGTGAGCAGTTCTTC.

The rearrangement uses TRBV3-1 (or the pseudogene TRBV3-2) and TRBJ2-2; TRBD1 matches at 10 bases. The J segment lost 5 bases and the V segment lost 6 bases, leaving 9 bases of the junction unmatched. Per germline, CDR1 LGHDT and CDR2 YNNKEL (reference sequence). This CDR3 has 16 residues. The CDR3 nucleotides are TGTGCCAGCAGGCGACAGGGGGCATGGAAAACCGGGGAGCTGTTTTTT. Its protein is CASRRQGAWKTGELFF.

The chain carries TRBV7-2 and TRBJ1-2; D uncertain. V was shortened by 1 base and J by 4 bases, with 7 bases between the two germline ends. The CDR3 has 13 residues. The germline gives CDR1 SGHTA, CDR2 FQGNSA. The CDR3 is CASSLDGSYGYTF. In DNA, the CDR3 is TGTGCCAGCAGCTTAGACGGGTCCTATGGCTACACCTTC. The variable domain in full, completed from reference TRBV7-2 and TRBJ1-2, reads GAGVSQSPSNKVTEKGKDVELRCDPISGHTALYWYRQSLGQGLEFLIYFQGNSAPDKSGLPSDRFSAERTGGSVSTLTIQRTQQEDSAVYLCASSLDGSYGYTFGSGTRLTVV.

The chain couples TRBV5-4 to TRBJ1-1; no clear D. Trimming left V 2 bases short and J 2 bases short, with 7 bases between. This CDR3 has 13 amino acids. The V gene's germline CDR1 is SGHNT and CDR2 YYREEE (reference sequence). The CDR3 nucleotides are TGTGCCAGCAGCTTATCCTCTAACACTGAAGCTTTCTTT. Translation: CASSLSSNTEAFF. The variable domain in full, completed from reference TRBV5-4 and TRBJ1-1, reads ETGVTQSPTHLIKTRGQQVTLRCSSQSGHNTVSWYQQALGQGPQFIFQYYREEENGRGNFPPRFSGLQFPNYSSELNVNALELDDSALYLCASSLSSNTEAFFGQGTRLTVV.

V and J are TRBV5-1 and TRBJ2-3; TRBD2 is a possible D gene (5 bases). CDR1 is SGHRS and CDR2 is YFSETQ in the germline V gene. This CDR3 contains 16 residues. V was shortened by 4 bases and J by 0 bases, with 15 bases between the two germline ends. The CDR3 DNA reads TGCGCCAGCAGCCGGGGTGAGGACGTAAGCACAGATACGCAGTATTTT. It specifies CASSRGEDVSTDTQYF.

CDR3 loop: CASSPENYNEQFF. The CDR3 DNA is TGTGCCAGCAGCCCGGAGAACTACAATGAGCAGTTCTTC. The chain is built from TRBV28 and TRBJ2-1; the D is unclear. V lost 6 bases and J lost 3, with 9 bases in between. The CDR3 sequence is 13 residues long. Germline V lookup: CDR1 MDHEN, CDR2 SYDVKM.

The chain couples TRBV7-8 to TRBJ1-6, with 8 bases identical to TRBD1. V was clipped by 8 bases and J by 7 bases; unmatched bases: 4. CDR1 SGHVS and CDR2 FQNEAQ come from the germline V gene. The CDR3 contains 13 residues. The CDR3 spells CASYTGGNSPLHF. In DNA form, the CDR3 reads TGTGCCAGCTATACAGGGGGAAATTCACCCCTCCACTTT.

This sequence joins TRBV9 and TRBJ2-1; 8 bases are a match to TRBD2. This CDR3 region has 15 residues. J lost 6 bases, V lost 3 bases, and 8 bases had no gene match. Germline V gene lookup returns CDR1 SGDLS and CDR2 YYNGEE. This CDR3 reads CASSASGGVANEQFF. In nucleotides, the CDR3 is TGTGCCAGCAGCGCGAGCGGGGGAGTCGCCAATGAGCAGTTCTTC.

The chain combines TRBV27 with TRBJ2-1; 7 bases map to TRBD1. V was pared by 7 bases and J by 8 bases, with 14 bases of the junction left unmatched. Per germline, CDR1 MNHEY and CDR2 SMNVEV (reference sequence). The CDR3 extends over 15 amino acids. CDR3: CASNPPDRLGHEQFF. The CDR3 region has the DNA TGTGCCAGCAACCCGCCGGACAGGCTTGGTCATGAGCAGTTCTTC.

The genes are TRBV12-3 or TRBV12-4 and TRBJ2-5; possibly TRBD2 for D (6 bases). The CDR3 runs to 11 residues. Deletions cut 8 bases from V and 9 bases from J, with 13 bases between. This CDR3 is CASRRGAAQYF. The CDR3 DNA reads as TGTGCCAGCCGGAGGGGTGCGGCCCAGTACTTC.

The V gene is TRBV18, the J gene TRBJ2-5; tentatively, D is TRBD1 (8 bases). The V gene lost 3 bases and the J gene lost 4 bases, with 15 bases spanning the gap. Germline CDR1 KGHSH, CDR2 LQKENI. The CDR3 has 15 residues. CDR3 DNA sequence: TGTGCCAGCTCACCCCGGACAGGGAGGGGAGAGACCCAGTACTTC. It is translated as CASSPRTGRGETQYF.

V gene TRBV6-2 or TRBV6-3 combines with J gene TRBJ2-2; D gene uncertain. Per germline, CDR1 MNHEY and CDR2 SVGEGT. Trimming shortened V by 2 bases and J by 5 bases, and 15 bases separated the two germline ends. The CDR3 runs to 16 residues. The CDR3 here is CASSYVGAVGTGELFF. CDR3 sequence (DNA): TGTGCCAGCAGTTACGTCGGAGCCGTAGGAACCGGGGAGCTGTTTTTT.

V usage is TRBV3-1 (or the pseudogene TRBV3-2) and J usage is TRBJ2-3; D uncertain. CDR3 size: 11 residues. Trimming removed 0 bases from V and 10 bases from J, with 5 bases in between. Germline V CDR1 and CDR2: LGHDT, YNNKEL (reference sequence). The CDR3 DNA reads TGTGCCAGCAGCCAAGATAATGCGCAGTATTTT. This sequence encodes CASSQDNAQYF.

In its sample, this clone was seen once. V usage is TRBV7-6 and J usage is TRBJ1-5; 9 bases fit TRBD1. The CDR3 is made up of 17 amino acids. The germline V gene has CDR1 SGHVS and CDR2 FNYEAQ. The ends lost 5 bases at V and 5 bases at J; junction bases unmatched: 13. Here the CDR3 reads CASSIGTGPFGDQPQHF. The CDR3 region has the DNA TGTGCCAGCAGCATCGGGACAGGGCCCTTTGGGGATCAGCCCCAGCATTTT.

The V and J genes are TRBV27 and TRBJ1-1; the match to TRBD1 covers 9 bases. Germline loops: CDR1 MNHEY, CDR2 SMNVEV (reference sequence). This CDR3 has 12 residues. The junction had 7 bases not matched to a gene; V was cut back by 9 bases and J by 8 bases. The CDR3 protein is CASYTGGREAFF. In nucleotides, the CDR3 is TGTGCCAGTTATACAGGGGGCAGAGAAGCTTTCTTT.

This CDR3 reads CASRSWRTTNYFGSGNTIYF. In nucleotides, the CDR3 is TGTGCCAGCAGGTCATGGCGTACGACCAACTACTTTGGCTCTGGAAACACCATATATTTT. J is TRBJ1-3 and V is TRBV28; unclear D gene. V lost 6 bases, J lost 0 bases, and 27 bases lay in between. CDR1 and CDR2 (germline): MDHEN, SYDVKM. This CDR3 is built from 20 residues.